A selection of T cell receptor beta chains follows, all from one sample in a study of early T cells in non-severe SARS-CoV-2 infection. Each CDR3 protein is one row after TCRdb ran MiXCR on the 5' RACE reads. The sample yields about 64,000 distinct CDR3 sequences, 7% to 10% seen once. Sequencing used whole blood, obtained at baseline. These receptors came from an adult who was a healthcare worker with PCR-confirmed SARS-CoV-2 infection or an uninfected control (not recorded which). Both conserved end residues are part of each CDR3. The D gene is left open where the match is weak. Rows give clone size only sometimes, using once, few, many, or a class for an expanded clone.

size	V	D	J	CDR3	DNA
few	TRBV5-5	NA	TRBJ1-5	CASSLYGTHHNQPQHF	TGTGCCAGCAGCTTGTATGGGACACACCACAATCAGCCCCAGCATTTT
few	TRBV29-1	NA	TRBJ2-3	CSVEMTDTQYF	TGCAGCGTTGAGATGACAGATACGCAGTATTTT
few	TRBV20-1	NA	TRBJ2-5	CSARGRPTNQETQYF	TGCAGTGCTAGAGGCAGACCAACAAACCAAGAGACCCAGTACTTC
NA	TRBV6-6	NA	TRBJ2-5	CASTLHVAGETQYF	TGTGCCAGCACCCTACACGTGGCGGGGGAGACCCAGTACTTC
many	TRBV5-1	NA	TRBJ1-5	CASSYDSYSNQPQHF	TGCGCCAGCAGCTACGACAGCTATAGCAATCAGCCCCAGCATTTT
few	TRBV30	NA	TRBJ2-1	CAWSDKTPGTYNEQFF	TGTGCCTGGAGCGATAAAACCCCCGGGACCTACAATGAGCAGTTCTTC
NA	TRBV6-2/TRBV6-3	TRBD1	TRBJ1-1	CASRTGFEAFF	TGTGCCAGCCGGACAGGCTTTGAAGCTTTCTTT
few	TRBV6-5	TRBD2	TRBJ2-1	CASSYSGLADNEQFF	TGTGCCAGCAGTTACAGCGGACTAGCGGACAATGAGCAGTTCTTC
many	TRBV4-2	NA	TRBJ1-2	CASSQDPGGGTGYGYTF	TGTGCCAGCAGCCAAGATCCCGGCGGCGGTACGGGCTATGGCTACACCTTC
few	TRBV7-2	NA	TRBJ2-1	CASSLESYSYNEQFF	TGTGCCAGCAGCTTAGAAAGCTACTCCTACAATGAGCAGTTCTTC
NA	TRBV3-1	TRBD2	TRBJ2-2	CASSQFATSVAEGTGELFF	TGTGCCAGCAGCCAATTTGCGACTAGCGTCGCCGAAGGGACCGGGGAGCTGTTTTTT
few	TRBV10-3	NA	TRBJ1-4	CAISVIFGDQENEKLFF	TGTGCCATCAGTGTTATTTTTGGGGACCAGGAGAATGAAAAACTGTTTTTT
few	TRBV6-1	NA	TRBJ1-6	CASKTQVYNSPLHF	TGTGCCAGCAAGACACAGGTTTACAATTCACCCCTCCACTTT
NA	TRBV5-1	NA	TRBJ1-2	CASSLEGTPPSRDGYTF	TGCGCCAGCAGCTTGGAGGGGACACCTCCTTCGAGGGATGGCTACACCTTC
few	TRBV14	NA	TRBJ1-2	CASSPSRSGGYTF	TGTGCCAGCAGCCCTAGTAGGAGCGGTGGCTACACCTTC
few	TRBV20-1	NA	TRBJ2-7	CSADLDSFGYEQYF	TGCAGTGCCGACCTGGACTCCTTCGGCTACGAGCAGTACTTC
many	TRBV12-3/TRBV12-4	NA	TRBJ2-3	CASSGGLYSSTDTQYF	TGTGCCAGCTCAGGGGGGCTATACTCTAGCACAGATACGCAGTATTTT
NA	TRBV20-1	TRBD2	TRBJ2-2	CSAQGLEDGELFF	TGCAGTGCTCAAGGACTAGAGGACGGGGAGCTGTTTTTT
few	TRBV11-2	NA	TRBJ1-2	CASSLGQGPYGYTF	TGTGCCAGCAGCTTAGGGCAGGGACCCTATGGCTACACCTTC
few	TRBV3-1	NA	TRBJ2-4	CASSPVGGGAKNIQYF	TGTGCCAGCAGCCCGGTCGGGGGCGGAGCCAAAAACATTCAGTACTTC
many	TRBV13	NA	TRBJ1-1	CASSMAGARNTEAFF	TGTGCCAGCAGCATGGCAGGGGCGCGGAACACTGAAGCTTTCTTT
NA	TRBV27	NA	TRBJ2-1	CASSLSSGASADEQFF	TGTGCCAGCAGTTTATCATCCGGAGCTAGCGCGGATGAGCAGTTCTTC
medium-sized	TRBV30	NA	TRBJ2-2	CAWSVDGANTGELFF	TGTGCCTGGAGTGTAGACGGGGCGAACACCGGGGAGCTGTTTTTT
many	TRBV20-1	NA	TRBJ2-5	CSASRMGGGETQYF	TGCAGTGCTTCCCGCATGGGGGGTGGGGAGACCCAGTACTTC
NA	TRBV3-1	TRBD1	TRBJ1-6	CASSQGQGLDSPLHF	TGTGCCAGCAGCCAGGGACAGGGATTGGATTCACCCCTCCACTTT
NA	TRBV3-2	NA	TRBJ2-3	CASSRRFTDTQYF	TGTGCCAGCAGCCGTAGGTTCACAGATACGCAGTATTTT
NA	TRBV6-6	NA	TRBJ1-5	CASSLRGSGNQPQHF	TGTGCCAGCAGTTTACGGGGATCAGGCAATCAGCCCCAGCATTTT
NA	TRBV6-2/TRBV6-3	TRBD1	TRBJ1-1	CASSYAPGQKGRTEAFF	TGTGCCAGCAGTTACGCCCCGGGACAGAAGGGTCGCACTGAAGCTTTCTTT
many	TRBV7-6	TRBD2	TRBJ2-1	CASSPRLSSGREGAEQFF	TGTGCCAGCAGCCCACGACTGTCCAGCGGGAGGGAGGGGGCTGAGCAGTTCTTC
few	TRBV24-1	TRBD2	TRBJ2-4	CATSDGLADIQYF	TGTGCCACCAGTGATGGACTAGCCGACATTCAGTACTTC
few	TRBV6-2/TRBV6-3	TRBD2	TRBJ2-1	CASINRPGLAGYNEQFF	TGTGCCAGCATCAACCGACCCGGACTAGCGGGTTACAATGAGCAGTTCTTC
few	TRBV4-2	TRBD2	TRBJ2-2	CASSTRLAGEGTGELFF	TGTGCCAGCAGCACCCGACTAGCGGGAGAGGGCACCGGGGAGCTGTTTTTT
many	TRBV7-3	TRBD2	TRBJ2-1	CASSASGSSYNEQFF	TGTGCCAGCAGCGCTAGCGGGAGTTCCTACAATGAGCAGTTCTTC
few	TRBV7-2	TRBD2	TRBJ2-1	CASSLISGSVYNEQFF	TGTGCCAGCAGCTTGATTAGCGGGAGTGTCTACAATGAGCAGTTCTTC
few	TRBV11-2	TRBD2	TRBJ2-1	CASSLTGGRAYNEQFF	TGTGCCAGCAGCTTAACCGGCGGGAGAGCCTACAATGAGCAGTTCTTC
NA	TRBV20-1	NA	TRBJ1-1	CSARAPGMNTEAFF	TGCAGTGCTAGAGCTCCGGGGATGAACACTGAAGCTTTCTTT
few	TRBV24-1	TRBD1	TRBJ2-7	CATSDPGTGDEQYF	TGTGCCACCAGTGACCCCGGGACAGGGGACGAGCAGTACTTC
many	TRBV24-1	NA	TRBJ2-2	CATSDPGTANTGELFF	TGTGCCACCAGTGATCCCGGGACCGCAAACACCGGGGAGCTGTTTTTT
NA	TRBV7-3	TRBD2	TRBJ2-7	CASSPTGLGDYEQYF	TGTGCCAGCAGTCCTACCGGACTAGGGGACTACGAGCAGTACTTC
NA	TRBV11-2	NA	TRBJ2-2	CASSLLTAGATGELFF	TGTGCCAGCAGCTTATTAACGGCAGGGGCCACCGGGGAGCTGTTTTTT